This record concerns one T cell receptor (beta chain) sequence. The antigen is undetermined. This sample was included in a study of cytomegalovirus exposure and HLA in healthy donors. General observations from the study: Follow-up analysis later connected one missense variant in DCLRE1C with trimming of TCR beta V- and J-genes.

The PCR was carried out with 60 Vbeta primers and 13 Jbeta primers. Method: immunoSEQ multiplex PCR; TCRdb's copy keeps in-frame clones and lacks some. Of roughly 93,000 clones in the sample, 75% to 85% were seen once. The V gene's germline CDR1 is MDHEN and CDR2 SYDVKM. CDR3 length: 16 amino acids. Trimming removed 6 bases from V and 1 base from J, with 15 bases in between. There were likely unrecorded immune exposures, though donors were nominally healthy when sampled. Sequencing was performed on PBMCs. The J gene is TRBJ2-2, the V gene TRBV28, with D unclear. The TCR originated in a man aged 18 to 30 in good health and CMV-seropositive. In DNA form, the CDR3 reads TGTGCCAGCAGCCGTACGACGGGTTGGAACACCGGGGAGCTGTTTTTT. Protein sequence: CASSRTTGWNTGELFF.